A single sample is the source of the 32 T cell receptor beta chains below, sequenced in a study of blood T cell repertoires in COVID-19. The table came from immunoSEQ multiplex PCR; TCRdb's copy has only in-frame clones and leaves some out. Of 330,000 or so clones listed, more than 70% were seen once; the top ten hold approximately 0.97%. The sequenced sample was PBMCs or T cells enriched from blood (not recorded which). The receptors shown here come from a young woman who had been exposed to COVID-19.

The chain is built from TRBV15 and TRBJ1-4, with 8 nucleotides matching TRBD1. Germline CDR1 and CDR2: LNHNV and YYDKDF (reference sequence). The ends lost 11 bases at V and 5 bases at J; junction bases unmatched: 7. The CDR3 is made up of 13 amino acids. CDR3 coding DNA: TGTGCCTCCCAAAGGACAGGGAATGAAAAACTGTTTTTT. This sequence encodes CASQRTGNEKLFF.

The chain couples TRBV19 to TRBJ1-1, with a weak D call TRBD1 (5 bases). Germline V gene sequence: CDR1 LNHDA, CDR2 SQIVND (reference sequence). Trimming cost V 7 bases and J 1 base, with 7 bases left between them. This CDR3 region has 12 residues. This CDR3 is CASTTGNTEAFF. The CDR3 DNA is TGTGCCAGTACCACAGGGAACACTGAAGCTTTCTTT.

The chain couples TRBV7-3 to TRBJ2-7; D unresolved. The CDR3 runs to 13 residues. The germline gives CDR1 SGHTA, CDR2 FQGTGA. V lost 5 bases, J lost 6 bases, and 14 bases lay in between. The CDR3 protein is CASSPRVSSEQYF. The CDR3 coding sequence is TGTGCCAGCAGCCCTCGGGTTAGCAGCGAGCAGTACTTC.

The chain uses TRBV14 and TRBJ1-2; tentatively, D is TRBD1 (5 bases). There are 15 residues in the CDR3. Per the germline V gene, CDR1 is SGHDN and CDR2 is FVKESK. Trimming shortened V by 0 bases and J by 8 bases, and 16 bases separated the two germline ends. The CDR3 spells CASSQDPRAGGGYTF. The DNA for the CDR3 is TGTGCCAGCAGCCAAGATCCCAGGGCGGGAGGCGGCTACACCTTC.

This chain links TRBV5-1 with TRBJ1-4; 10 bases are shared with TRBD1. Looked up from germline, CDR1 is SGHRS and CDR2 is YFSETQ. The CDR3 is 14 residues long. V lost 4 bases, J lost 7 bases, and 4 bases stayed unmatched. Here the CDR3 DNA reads TGCGCCAGCAGCACAGGACAGGGGGTTGAAAAACTGTTTTTT. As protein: CASSTGQGVEKLFF.

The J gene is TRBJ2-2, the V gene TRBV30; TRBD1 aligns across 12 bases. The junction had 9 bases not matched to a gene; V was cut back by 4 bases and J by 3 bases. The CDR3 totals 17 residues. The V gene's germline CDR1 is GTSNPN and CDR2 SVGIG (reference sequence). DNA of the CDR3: TGTGCCTGGAATGACCGGGACAGGGGGCTGTACACCGGGGAGCTGTTTTTT. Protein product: CAWNDRDRGLYTGELFF.

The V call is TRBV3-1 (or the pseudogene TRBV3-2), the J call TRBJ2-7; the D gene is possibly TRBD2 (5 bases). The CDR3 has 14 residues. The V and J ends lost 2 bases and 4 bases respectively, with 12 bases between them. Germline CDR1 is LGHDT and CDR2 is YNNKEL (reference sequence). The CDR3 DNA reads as TGTGCCAGCAGCCAATCTTTTCGGAGGTACGAGCAGTACTTC. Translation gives CASSQSFRRYEQYF.

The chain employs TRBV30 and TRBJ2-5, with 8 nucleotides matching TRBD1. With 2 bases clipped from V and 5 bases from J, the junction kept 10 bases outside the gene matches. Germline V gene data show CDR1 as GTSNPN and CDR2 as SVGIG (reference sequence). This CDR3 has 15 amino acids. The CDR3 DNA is TGTGCCTGGAGTAGGGGACAGGCGTGGGGGGAGACCCAGTACTTC. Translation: CAWSRGQAWGETQYF.

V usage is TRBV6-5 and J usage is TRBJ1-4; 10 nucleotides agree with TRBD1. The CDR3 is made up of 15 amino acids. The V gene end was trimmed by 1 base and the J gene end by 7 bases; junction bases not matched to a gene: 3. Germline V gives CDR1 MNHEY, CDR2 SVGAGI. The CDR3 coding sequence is TGTGCCAGCAGTTACTGGGGACAGGGGTTTGAAAAACTGTTTTTT. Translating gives CASSYWGQGFEKLFF.

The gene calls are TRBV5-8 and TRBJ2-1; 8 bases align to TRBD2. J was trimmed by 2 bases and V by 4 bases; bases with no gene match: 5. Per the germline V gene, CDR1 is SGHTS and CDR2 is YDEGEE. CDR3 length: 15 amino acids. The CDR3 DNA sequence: TGTGCCAGCAGCCGAGCGGGGGAACCCTACAATGAGCAGTTCTTC. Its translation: CASSRAGEPYNEQFF.

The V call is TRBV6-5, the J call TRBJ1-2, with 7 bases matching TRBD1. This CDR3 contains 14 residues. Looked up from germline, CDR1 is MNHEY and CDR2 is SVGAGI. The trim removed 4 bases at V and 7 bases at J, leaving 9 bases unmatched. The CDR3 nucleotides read TGTGCCAGCAGTTCAACCGACAGGGCTGGTGGCTACACCTTC. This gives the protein CASSSTDRAGGYTF.

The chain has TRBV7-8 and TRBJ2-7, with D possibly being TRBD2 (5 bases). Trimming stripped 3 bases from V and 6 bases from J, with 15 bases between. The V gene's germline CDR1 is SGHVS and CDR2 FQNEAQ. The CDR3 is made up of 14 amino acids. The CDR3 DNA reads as TGTGCCAGCAGCTTGGATGGGCGGACTCCCGAGCAGTACTTC. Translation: CASSLDGRTPEQYF.

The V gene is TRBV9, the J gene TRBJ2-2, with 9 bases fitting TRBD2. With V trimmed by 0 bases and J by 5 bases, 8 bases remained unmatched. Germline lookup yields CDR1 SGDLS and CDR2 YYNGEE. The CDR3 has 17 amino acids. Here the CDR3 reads CASSVGTSLAGTGELFF. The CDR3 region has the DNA TGTGCCAGCAGCGTAGGAACGTCTCTAGCGGGAACCGGGGAGCTGTTTTTT.

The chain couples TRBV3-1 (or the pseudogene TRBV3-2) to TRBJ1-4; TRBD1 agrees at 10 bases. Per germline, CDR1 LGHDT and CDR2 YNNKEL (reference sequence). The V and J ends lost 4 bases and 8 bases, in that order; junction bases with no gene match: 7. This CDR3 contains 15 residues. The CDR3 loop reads CASSLRTGGREKLFF. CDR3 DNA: TGTGCCAGCAGCCTCAGGACAGGGGGAAGAGAAAAACTGTTTTTT.

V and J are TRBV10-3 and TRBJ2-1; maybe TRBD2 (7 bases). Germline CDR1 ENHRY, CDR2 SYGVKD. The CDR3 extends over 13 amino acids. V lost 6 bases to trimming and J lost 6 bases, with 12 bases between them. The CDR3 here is CAIRDGGANEQFF. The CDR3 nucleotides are TGTGCCATCAGGGATGGGGGGGCCAATGAGCAGTTCTTC.

CDR3 loop: CASSPGQGNYGYTF. DNA for the CDR3: TGTGCCAGTAGTCCCGGACAGGGTAACTATGGCTACACCTTC. The rearrangement joins TRBV19 to TRBJ1-2, with 8 bases aligning to TRBD1. Germline assignment: CDR1 LNHDA and CDR2 SQIVND (reference sequence). The CDR3 is 14 amino acids. Losses at the gene ends were 5 bases for V and 1 base for J; bases not matched to a gene: 3.

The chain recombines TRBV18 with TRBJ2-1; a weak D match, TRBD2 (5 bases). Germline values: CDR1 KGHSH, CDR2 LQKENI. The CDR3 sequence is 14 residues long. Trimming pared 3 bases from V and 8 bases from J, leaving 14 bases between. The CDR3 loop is CASSPVRGSHEQFF. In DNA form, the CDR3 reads TGTGCCAGCTCACCCGTACGAGGGAGCCATGAGCAGTTCTTC.

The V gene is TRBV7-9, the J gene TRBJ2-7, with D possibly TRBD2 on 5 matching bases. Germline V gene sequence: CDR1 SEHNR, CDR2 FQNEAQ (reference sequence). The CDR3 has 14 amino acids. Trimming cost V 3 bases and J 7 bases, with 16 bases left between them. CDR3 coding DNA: TGTGCCAGCAGCTTGACCGACTTGGGCGGGGAGCAGTACTTC. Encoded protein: CASSLTDLGGEQYF.

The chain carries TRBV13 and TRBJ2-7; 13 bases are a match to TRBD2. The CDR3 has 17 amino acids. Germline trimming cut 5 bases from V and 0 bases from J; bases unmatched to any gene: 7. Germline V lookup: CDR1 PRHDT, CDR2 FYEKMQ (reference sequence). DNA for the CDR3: TGTGCCAGCAGCCCCGGGACTAGCGGGATCTACTCCTACGAGCAGTACTTC. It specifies CASSPGTSGIYSYEQYF.

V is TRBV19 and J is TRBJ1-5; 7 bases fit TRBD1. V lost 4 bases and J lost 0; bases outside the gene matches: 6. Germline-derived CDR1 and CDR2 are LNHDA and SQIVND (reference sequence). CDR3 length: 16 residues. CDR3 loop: CASSTRTGYSNQPQHF. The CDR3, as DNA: TGTGCCAGTAGTACCCGGACAGGATATAGCAATCAGCCCCAGCATTTT.

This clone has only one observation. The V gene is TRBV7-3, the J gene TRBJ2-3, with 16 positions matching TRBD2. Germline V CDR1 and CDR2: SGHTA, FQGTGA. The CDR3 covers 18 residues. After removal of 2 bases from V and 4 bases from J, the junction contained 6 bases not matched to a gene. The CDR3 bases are TGTGCCAGCAGCTTACTCGGGACTAGCGGGAGGGCCGCAGATACGCAGTATTTT. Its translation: CASSLLGTSGRAADTQYF.

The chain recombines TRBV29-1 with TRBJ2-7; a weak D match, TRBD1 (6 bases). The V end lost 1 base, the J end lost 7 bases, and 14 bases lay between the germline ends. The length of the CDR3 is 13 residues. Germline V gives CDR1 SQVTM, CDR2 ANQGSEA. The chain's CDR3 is CSVEGQGIGEQYF. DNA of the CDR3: TGCAGCGTTGAAGGGCAGGGGATCGGGGAGCAGTACTTC.

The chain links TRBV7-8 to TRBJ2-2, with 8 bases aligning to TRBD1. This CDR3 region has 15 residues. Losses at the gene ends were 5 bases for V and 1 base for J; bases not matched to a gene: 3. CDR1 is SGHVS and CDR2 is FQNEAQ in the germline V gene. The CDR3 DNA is TGTGCCAGCAGCCCCGGGACAGGGAACACCGGGGAGCTGTTTTTT. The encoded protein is CASSPGTGNTGELFF.

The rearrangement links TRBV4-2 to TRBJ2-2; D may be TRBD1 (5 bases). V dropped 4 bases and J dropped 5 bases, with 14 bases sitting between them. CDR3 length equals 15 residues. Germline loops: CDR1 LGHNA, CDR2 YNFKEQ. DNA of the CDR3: TGTGCCAGCAGCCCCTCGCCCCCAGGGACCGGGGAGCTGTTTTTT. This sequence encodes CASSPSPPGTGELFF.

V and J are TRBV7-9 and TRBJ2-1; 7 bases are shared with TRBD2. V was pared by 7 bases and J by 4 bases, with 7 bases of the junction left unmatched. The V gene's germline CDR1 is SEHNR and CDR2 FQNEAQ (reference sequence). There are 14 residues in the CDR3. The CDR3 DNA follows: TGTGCCAGCAACTCCGGGACTAAATACAATGAGCAGTTCTTC. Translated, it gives CASNSGTKYNEQFF.

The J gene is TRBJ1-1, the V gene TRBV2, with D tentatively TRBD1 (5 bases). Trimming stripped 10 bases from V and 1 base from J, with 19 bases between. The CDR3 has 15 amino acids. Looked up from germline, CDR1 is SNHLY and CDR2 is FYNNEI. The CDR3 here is CATEGLGGANTEAFF. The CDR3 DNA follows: TGTGCCACAGAGGGCCTGGGAGGGGCGAACACTGAAGCTTTCTTT.

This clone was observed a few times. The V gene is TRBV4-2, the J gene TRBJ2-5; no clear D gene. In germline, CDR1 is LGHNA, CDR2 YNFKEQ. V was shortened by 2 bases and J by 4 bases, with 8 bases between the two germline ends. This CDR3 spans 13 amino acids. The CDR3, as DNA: TGTGCCAGCAGCCAACAACCGGGAGAGACCCAGTACTTC. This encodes CASSQQPGETQYF.

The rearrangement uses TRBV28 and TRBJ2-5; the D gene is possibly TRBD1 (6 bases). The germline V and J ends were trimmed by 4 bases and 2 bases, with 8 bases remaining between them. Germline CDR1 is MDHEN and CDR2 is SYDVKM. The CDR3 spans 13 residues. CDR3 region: CASSWGPQETQYF. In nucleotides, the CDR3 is TGTGCCAGCAGTTGGGGGCCTCAAGAGACCCAGTACTTC.

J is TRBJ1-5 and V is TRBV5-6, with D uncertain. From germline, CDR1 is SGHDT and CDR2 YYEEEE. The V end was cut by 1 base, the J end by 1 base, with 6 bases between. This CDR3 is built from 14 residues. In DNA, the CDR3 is TGTGCCAGCAGCTTGCGAGCCAGCAATCAGCCCCAGCATTTT. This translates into CASSLRASNQPQHF.

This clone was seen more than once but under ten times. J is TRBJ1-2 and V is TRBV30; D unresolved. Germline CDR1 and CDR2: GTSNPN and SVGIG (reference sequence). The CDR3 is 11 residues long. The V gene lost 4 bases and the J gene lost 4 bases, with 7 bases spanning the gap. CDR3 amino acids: CAWIRGYGYTF. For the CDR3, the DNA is TGTGCCTGGATACGGGGCTATGGCTACACCTTC.

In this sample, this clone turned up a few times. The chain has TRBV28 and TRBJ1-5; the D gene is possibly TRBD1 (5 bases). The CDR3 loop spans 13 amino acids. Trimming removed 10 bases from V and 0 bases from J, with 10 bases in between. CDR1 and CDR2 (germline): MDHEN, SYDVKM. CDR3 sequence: CATQADSNQPQHF. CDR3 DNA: TGTGCCACACAGGCTGATAGCAATCAGCCCCAGCATTTT.

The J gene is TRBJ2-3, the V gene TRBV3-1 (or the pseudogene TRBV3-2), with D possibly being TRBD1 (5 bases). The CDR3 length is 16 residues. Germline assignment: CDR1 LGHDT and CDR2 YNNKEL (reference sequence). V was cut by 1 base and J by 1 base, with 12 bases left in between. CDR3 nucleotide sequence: TGTGCCAGCAGCCAAGTCAAGGGGTGGGGCACAGATACGCAGTATTTT. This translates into CASSQVKGWGTDTQYF.